This T cell receptor (beta chain) appears in the sequencing data of a study of T cell changes during pregnancy in multiple sclerosis. The CDR3 consists of 13 residues. The V gene end was trimmed by 6 bases and the J gene end by 4 bases; junction bases not matched to a gene: 3. CDR1 MNHEY and CDR2 SVGAGI come from the germline V gene. Sequencing used immunoSEQ multiplex PCR; TCRdb keeps in-frame clones, though not all of them. The sample yields tens of thousands of clones, 85% to 95% seen once. The source material was CD8+ T cells from peripheral blood mononuclear cells, sampled in the third trimester of pregnancy. The chain is built from TRBV6-5 and TRBJ1-1, with TRBD1 matching 9 bases. The receptor's source is a female donor with multiple sclerosis, enrolled in a pregnancy study. CDR3 in DNA: TGTGCCAGCAGGACAGGGGGGGGCACTGAAGCTTTCTTT. The encoded protein is CASRTGGGTEAFF.